This passage covers 25 T cell receptor beta chains from one sample sequenced in a study of cytomegalovirus exposure and HLA in healthy donors. The PCR made use of 60 Vbeta and 13 Jbeta primers. Libraries were prepared by immunoSEQ multiplex PCR; TCRdb keeps only in-frame clonotypes and omits some of them. The table includes roughly 130,000 clones, 66% detected once. The sequenced sample was PBMCs. These receptor sequences come from a woman aged 55-70 years in good health and CMV-seronegative.

This chain connects TRBV7-2 to TRBJ1-3; 9 nucleotides match TRBD1. After removal of 6 bases from V and 2 bases from J, the junction contained 2 bases not matched to a gene. This CDR3 is 14 amino acids long. Germline CDR1 SGHTA, CDR2 FQGNSA. The CDR3: CASRTGGTGNTIYF. In DNA, the CDR3 is TGTGCCAGCAGGACAGGGGGGACTGGAAACACCATATATTTT.

The rearrangement uses TRBV5-4 and TRBJ2-5, with 12 bases matching TRBD1. Gene TRBJ2-7 matches the end of the DNA better, so the J call may be wrong. Germline V gene sequence: CDR1 SGHNT, CDR2 YYREEE (reference sequence). The CDR3 runs 19 residues. CDR3 region: CASRHPGQGARAGRYEQYF. The CDR3 bases are TGTGCCAGCCGTCACCCGGGACAGGGGGCGCGAGCTGGGCGCTACGAGCAGTACTTC.

This chain joins TRBV4-3 and TRBJ2-3, with 9 bases matching TRBD2. V lost 3 bases to trimming and J lost 0 bases; unmatched junction nucleotides: 1. The CDR3 covers 15 residues. CDR1 and CDR2 (germline): LGHNA, YSLEER. The CDR3 is CASSHTSGSTDTQYF. The CDR3 DNA reads TGCGCCAGCAGCCATACTAGCGGGAGCACAGATACGCAGTATTTT.

The chain links TRBV29-1 to TRBJ2-2; no reliable D call. CDR1 and CDR2 (germline): SQVTM, ANQGSEA. V was pared by 7 bases and J by 14 bases, with 26 bases between. This CDR3 region has 14 residues. CDR3 region: CSAQNPGATPVLFF. Here the CDR3 DNA reads TGCAGCGCCCAGAACCCAGGCGCCACCCCGGTCCTGTTTTTT.

This clone was observed once. V is TRBV28 and J is TRBJ2-3, with D hard to call. The V gene's germline CDR1 is MDHEN and CDR2 SYDVKM. This CDR3 region has 13 residues. Between the trimmed V and J ends, which lost 6 bases and 3 bases, there was a span of 10 bases. The CDR3 sequence: CASSPGGTDTQYF. The CDR3 DNA reads TGTGCCAGCAGCCCCGGCGGAACAGATACGCAGTATTTT.

The sample holds a few counts of this clone. The V and J genes are TRBV6-5 and TRBJ2-7, with D perhaps matching TRBD2 (7 bases). This CDR3 has 13 amino acids. V dropped 5 bases and J dropped 6 bases, with 14 bases sitting between them. CDR1 and CDR2 (germline): MNHEY, SVGAGI. CDR3 in amino acids: CASSDWGGSEQYF. The CDR3 nucleotides read TGTGCCAGCAGTGACTGGGGGGGCTCCGAGCAGTACTTC.

The chain employs TRBV5-4 and TRBJ2-7; 11 bases match TRBD2. Trimming cost V 3 bases and J 3 bases; bases outside gene matches: 5. The CDR3 spans 15 residues. CDR1 and CDR2 (germline): SGHNT, YYREEE (reference sequence). In DNA, the CDR3 is TGTGCCAGCAGCTCGCTAGCGGGGGGCGTCTACGAGCAGTACTTC. Protein product: CASSSLAGGVYEQYF.

This clone was observed a single time. This chain connects TRBV6-1 to TRBJ2-5; D is perhaps TRBD2 (7 bases). The V and J ends lost 7 bases and 2 bases respectively, with 14 bases between them. CDR3 size: 14 residues. CDR1 is MNHNS, CDR2 SASEGT, per germline. CDR3 coding DNA: TGTGCCAGCATCTGGGGGGGCGGTCAAGAGACCCAGTACTTC. This gives the protein CASIWGGGQETQYF.

Comment on this clone: This CDR3 is also generated by other DNA sequences in the sample. V is TRBV7-9 and J is TRBJ2-2, with D possibly TRBD2 on 5 matching bases. CDR1 SEHNR and CDR2 FQNEAQ come from the germline V gene (reference sequence). CDR3 size: 14 residues. Trimming cost V 2 bases and J 6 bases, with 10 bases left between them. CDR3 in DNA: TGTGCCAGCAGCTTACCGGCGAGGGCCGGGGAGCTGTTTTTT. Translating gives CASSLPARAGELFF.

The chain links TRBV6-5 to TRBJ2-3; 13 bases map to TRBD2. Germline CDR1 is MNHEY and CDR2 is SVGAGI. V lost 4 bases, J lost 2 bases, and 3 bases stayed unmatched. CDR3 length: 16 residues. The CDR3, as DNA: TGTGCCAGCAGTTGGGGGACTAGCGGGGCCACAGATACGCAGTATTTT. Translation: CASSWGTSGATDTQYF.

This sequence joins TRBV2 and TRBJ1-4; a weak D match, TRBD1 (5 bases). V shed 0 bases and J shed 8 bases, with 13 bases lying between them. This CDR3 comprises 15 residues. Germline CDR1 SNHLY, CDR2 FYNNEI. CDR3: CASSEAGVIGEKLFF. Here the CDR3 DNA reads TGTGCCAGCAGTGAAGCAGGGGTGATAGGAGAAAAACTGTTTTTT. The entire variable domain, with the rest obtained from reference TRBV2 and TRBJ1-4, is as follows: EPEVTQTPSHQVTQMGQEVILRCVPISNHLYFYWYRQILGQKVEFLVSFYNNEISEKSEIFDDQFSVERPDGSNFTLKIRSTKLEDSAMYFCASSEAGVIGEKLFFGSGTQLSVL.

Only a few counts were recorded for this clone. The V call is TRBV4-2, the J call TRBJ2-7, with 8 bases aligning to TRBD2. V lost 0 bases to trimming and J lost 4 bases; unmatched junction nucleotides: 5. The CDR3 contains 15 residues. Germline assignment: CDR1 LGHNA and CDR2 YNFKEQ. The CDR3 loop reads CASSQEPGGRYEQYF. As DNA, the CDR3 is TGTGCCAGCAGCCAAGAACCGGGAGGGCGATACGAGCAGTACTTC.

This clone was counted a few times. V gene TRBV4-1 combines with J gene TRBJ2-6, with TRBD1 matching 9 bases. Germline V gene lookup returns CDR1 MGHRA and CDR2 YSYEKL. V lost 5 bases and J lost 0; bases outside the gene matches: 5. This CDR3 contains 17 residues. The DNA of the CDR3 is TGCGCCAGCAGCGAGGGACAGGGTAGCTCTGGGGCCAACGTCCTGACTTTC. Encoded protein: CASSEGQGSSGANVLTF.

This chain links TRBV7-6 with TRBJ2-1, with 12 bases fitting TRBD2. The CDR3 totals 16 residues. Germline lookup yields CDR1 SGHVS and CDR2 FNYEAQ. V gave up 4 bases and J gave up 4 bases; unmatched junction bases: 5. The CDR3 is CASSSATSGRYNEQFF. CDR3 in DNA: TGTGCCAGCAGCTCCGCAACTAGCGGGAGGTACAATGAGCAGTTCTTC.

On this clone itself: The junction differs from germline at one of its ends, possibly a read error. CDR3 region: CARSSSLSGRGETQYF. CDR3 bases: TGTGCCCGCAGCTCCTCCCTTAGCGGGAGGGGGGAGACCCAGTACTTC. The chain carries TRBV7-2 and TRBJ2-5; 11 bases line up with TRBD2. CDR1 is SGHTA and CDR2 is FQGNSA in the germline V gene. CDR3 length equals 16 residues.

The CDR3 sequence: CSVVTGVGKLFF. The CDR3 DNA is TGCAGCGTTGTAACAGGGGTGGGAAAACTGTTTTTT. The chain couples TRBV29-1 to TRBJ1-4; the match to TRBD1 covers 7 bases. Germline V gene data show CDR1 as SQVTM and CDR2 as ANQGSEA. This CDR3 has 12 amino acids. V shed 4 bases and J 10 bases; nucleotides not matched to a gene: 6. Variable domain in full (rest from reference TRBV29-1 and TRBJ1-4): SAVISQKPSRDICQRGTSLTIQCQVDSQVTMMFWYRQQPGQSLTLIATANQGSEATYESGFVIDKFPISRPNLTFSTLTVSNMSPEDSSIYLCSVVTGVGKLFFGSGTQLSVL.

The chain carries TRBV7-2 and TRBJ2-7; 8 positions agree with TRBD2. In germline, CDR1 is SGHTA, CDR2 FQGNSA. V lost 3 bases to trimming and J lost 3 bases; unmatched junction nucleotides: 4. The CDR3 contains 14 residues. In DNA, the CDR3 is TGTGCCAGCAGCTTTCAGGGACTAGGCTACGAGCAGTACTTC. Amino acids: CASSFQGLGYEQYF. Full variable domain (rest looked up from reference TRBV7-2 and TRBJ2-7): GAGVSQSPSNKVTEKGKDVELRCDPISGHTALYWYRQSLGQGLEFLIYFQGNSAPDKSGLPSDRFSAERTGGSVSTLTIQRTQQEDSAVYLCASSFQGLGYEQYFGPGTRLTVT.

This clone occurred once. The chain uses TRBV6-1 and TRBJ1-1, with a possible D match to TRBD1 (5 bases). This CDR3 region has 13 residues. V was pared by 3 bases and J by 4 bases, with 9 bases between. The germline CDR1 and CDR2 sequences are MNHNS and SASEGT. The CDR3 sequence is CASSDRGITEAFF. The CDR3 bases are TGTGCCAGCAGTGATAGGGGCATCACTGAAGCTTTCTTT.

This sequence joins TRBV11-2 and TRBJ2-1; 13 positions match TRBD2. The CDR3 runs 15 residues. Germline CDR1 and CDR2: SGHAT and FQNNGV. The V segment lost 4 bases and the J segment 12 bases; nucleotides outside the gene matches: 9. Here the CDR3 reads CASSSGLAGRSGQFF. CDR3 DNA: TGTGCCAGCAGCTCGGGACTAGCGGGGCGGAGTGGGCAGTTCTTC.

Only one count was recorded for this clone. V and J are TRBV5-4 and TRBJ2-1, with D uncertain. Germline V CDR1 and CDR2: SGHNT, YYREEE (reference sequence). The CDR3 has 15 residues. V gave up 6 bases and J gave up 0 bases, with 13 bases separating them. The CDR3 protein is CASTLDLSSYNEQFF. The CDR3 bases are TGTGCCAGCACCCTAGACCTGAGCTCCTACAATGAGCAGTTCTTC.

The chain employs TRBV14 and TRBJ2-2, with TRBD1 identical over 8 bases. This CDR3 has 15 amino acids. With V trimmed by 4 bases and J by 2 bases, 3 bases remained unmatched. Germline V CDR1 and CDR2: SGHDN, FVKESK. The CDR3 bases are TGTGCCAGCAGCCCAGGACAGGGCAACACCGGGGAGCTGTTTTTT. Translating it yields CASSPGQGNTGELFF. The full variable domain, rest sourced from reference TRBV14 and TRBJ2-2, is EAGVTQFPSHSVIEKGQTVTLRCDPISGHDNLYWYRRVMGKEIKFLLHFVKESKQDESGMPNNRFLAERTGGTYSTLKVQPAELEDSGVYFCASSPGQGNTGELFFGEGSRLTVL.

This clone was seen a handful of times. The rearrangement links TRBV19 to TRBJ2-2, with 14 bases lining up with TRBD2. The CDR3 loop spans 16 amino acids. Germline-derived CDR1 and CDR2 are LNHDA and SQIVND (reference sequence). V lost 4 bases, J lost 3 bases, and 1 base stayed unmatched. The CDR3 spells CASSRLAGGHTGELFF. In DNA form, the CDR3 reads TGTGCCAGTAGTAGACTAGCGGGGGGGCACACCGGGGAGCTGTTTTTT.

V and J are TRBV19 and TRBJ2-7; 11 bases are a match to TRBD2. The germline V gene has CDR1 LNHDA and CDR2 SQIVND (reference sequence). The CDR3 is made up of 15 amino acids. With 5 bases clipped from V and 1 base from J, the junction kept 4 bases outside the gene matches. This CDR3 is CASSVSGGASYEQYF. The CDR3 DNA is TGTGCCAGTAGTGTTAGCGGGGGGGCGTCCTACGAGCAGTACTTC.

This clone turned up a few times. The V gene is TRBV5-1, the J gene TRBJ2-2, with TRBD2 matching 7 bases. Germline assignment: CDR1 SGHRS and CDR2 YFSETQ. The CDR3 runs to 14 residues. V shed 0 bases, J shed 9 bases, and the junction held 5 bases outside the gene matches. Here the CDR3 DNA reads TGCGCCAGCAGCTTGGGGGACTATTCCCGGGAGCTGTTTTTT. Protein sequence: CASSLGDYSRELFF.

The V and J genes are TRBV11-3 and TRBJ2-1, with D possibly TRBD1 on 5 matching bases. This CDR3 spans 13 amino acids. Germline V gene data show CDR1 as SGHNT and CDR2 as YENEEA. Trimming removed 3 bases at V and 9 bases at J, with 12 bases between. CDR3 sequence (DNA): TGTGCCAGCAGCTTGGGGCGTTTCGGTGAGCAGTTCTTC. Protein: CASSLGRFGEQFF.